This T cell receptor (beta chain) comes out of a study of cytomegalovirus exposure and HLA in healthy donors. Whole-study findings and limits: The investigators catalogued under 200 TCR beta chains as cytomegalovirus-associated. Most TCR sequences were seen very rarely across donors, but some public TCRs occurred in many. Under in vitro conditions, a few CMV-associated chains were confirmed as specific for CMV antigens.

This clone was seen only a few times. What it binds is unknown. Among the 120 or so subjects of the validation cohort, separate from the approximately 700-subject first cohort, were the donors. Clones were read by immunoSEQ multiplex PCR, and TCRdb kept only the in-frame ones, dropping some. Among fewer than 400,000 clones listed, 80% to 90% were seen once. CDR1 is LNHDA and CDR2 is SQIVND in the germline V gene (reference sequence). There are 13 residues in the CDR3. J was trimmed by 8 bases and V by 7 bases; bases with no gene match: 7. The chain uses TRBV19 and TRBJ2-1; 8 bases are shared with TRBD1. The material sequenced was PBMCs. The clonotype originates from a woman aged 18-29 years in good health and CMV-seronegative. The CDR3 reads CASNTGGKDEQFF. CDR3 nucleotides: TGTGCCAGTAACACAGGGGGAAAAGATGAGCAGTTCTTC.